The present TCR beta chain was sequenced within a study of blood T cell repertoires in COVID-19. Germline lookup yields CDR1 SGHRS and CDR2 YFSETQ. V lost 6 bases to trimming and J lost 8 bases; unmatched junction nucleotides: 12. The CDR3 length is 15 residues. Study processing details: The authors estimated nucleated cell counts from reference gene primer amplification. Using immunoSEQ multiplex PCR, the repertoire was profiled, and TCRdb retains in-frame clones only, with some absent. That table gives V, J and clone size, and the DNA gave D and trimming. The sample records about 170,000 clones, 65% to 85% being singletons.

What was sequenced was PBMCs or T cells enriched from blood (not recorded which). The chain uses TRBV5-1 and TRBJ2-1; 9 positions agree with TRBD2. The sequence derives from a woman in her fifties or sixties in a cohort exposed to, infected with or recovered from COVID-19 (not recorded which). This CDR3 is CASTRNSGSEYEQFF. The CDR3 bases are TGCGCCAGCACGCGAAATAGCGGGAGTGAGTATGAGCAGTTCTTC. The full variable domain, in which reference TRBV5-1 and TRBJ2-1 provide the parts outside the CDR3, is KAGVTQTPRYLIKTRGQQVTLSCSPISGHRSVSWYQQTPGQGLQFLFEYFSETQRNKGNFPGRFSGRQFSNSRSEMNVSTLELGDSALYLCASTRNSGSEYEQFFGPGTRLTVL.